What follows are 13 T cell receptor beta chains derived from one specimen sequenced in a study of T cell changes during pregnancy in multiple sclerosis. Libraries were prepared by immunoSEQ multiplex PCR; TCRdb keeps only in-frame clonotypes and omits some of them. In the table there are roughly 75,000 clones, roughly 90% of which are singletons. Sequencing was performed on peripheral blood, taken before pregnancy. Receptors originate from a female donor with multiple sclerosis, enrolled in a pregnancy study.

In nucleotides, the CDR3 is TGTGCCAGCAGCTTTCAGCCGACAGAAAAACTGTTTTTT. Its translation is CASSFQPTEKLFF. The V and J genes are TRBV7-6 and TRBJ1-4; no firm D call. Trimming removed 3 bases at V and 8 bases at J, with 10 bases between. This CDR3 has 13 residues. The germline CDR1 and CDR2 sequences are SGHVS and FNYEAQ.

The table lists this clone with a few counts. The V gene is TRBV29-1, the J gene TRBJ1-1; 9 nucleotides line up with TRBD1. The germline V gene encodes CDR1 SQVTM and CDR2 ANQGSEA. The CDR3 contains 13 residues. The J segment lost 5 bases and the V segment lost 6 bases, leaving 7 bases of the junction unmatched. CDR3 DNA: TGCAGCGTCGCCAGGACAGGGGCAACTGAAGCTTTCTTT. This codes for CSVARTGATEAFF.

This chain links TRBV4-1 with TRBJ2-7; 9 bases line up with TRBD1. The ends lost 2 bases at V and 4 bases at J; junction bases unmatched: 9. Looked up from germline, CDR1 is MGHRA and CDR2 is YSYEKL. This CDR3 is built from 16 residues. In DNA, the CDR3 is TGCGCCAGCAGCCAATTTTCTCCCGGGACAGGGTACGAGCAGTACTTC. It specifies CASSQFSPGTGYEQYF.

CDR3 DNA: TGCGCCAGCAGCGTGACTAGCGGGGGCTGGTACGAGCAGTACTTC. This codes for CASSVTSGGWYEQYF. This rearrangement joins TRBV5-1 to TRBJ2-7; 12 bases align to TRBD2. Per germline, CDR1 SGHRS and CDR2 YFSETQ. V was clipped by 4 bases and J by 4 bases; unmatched bases: 6. This CDR3 has 15 residues.

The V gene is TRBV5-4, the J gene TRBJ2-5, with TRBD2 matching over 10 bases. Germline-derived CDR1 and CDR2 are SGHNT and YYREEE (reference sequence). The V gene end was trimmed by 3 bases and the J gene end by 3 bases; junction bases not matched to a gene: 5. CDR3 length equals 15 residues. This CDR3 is CASSSIGTSEETQYF. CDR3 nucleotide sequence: TGTGCCAGCAGCTCCATCGGGACTAGCGAAGAGACCCAGTACTTC.

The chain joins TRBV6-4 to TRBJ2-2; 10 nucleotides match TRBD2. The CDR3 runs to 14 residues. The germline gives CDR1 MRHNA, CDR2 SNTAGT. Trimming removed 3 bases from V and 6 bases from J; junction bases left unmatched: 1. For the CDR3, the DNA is TGTGCCAGCAGTGAGAGCGGGGGGGCCGGGGAGCTGTTTTTT. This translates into CASSESGGAGELFF.

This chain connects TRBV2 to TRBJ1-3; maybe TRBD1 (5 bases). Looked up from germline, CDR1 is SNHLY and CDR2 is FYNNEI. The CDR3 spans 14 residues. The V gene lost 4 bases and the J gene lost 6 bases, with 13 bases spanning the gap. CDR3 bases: TGTGCCAGCAGTGTGGACATGTCTATAAACACCATATATTTT. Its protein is CASSVDMSINTIYF.

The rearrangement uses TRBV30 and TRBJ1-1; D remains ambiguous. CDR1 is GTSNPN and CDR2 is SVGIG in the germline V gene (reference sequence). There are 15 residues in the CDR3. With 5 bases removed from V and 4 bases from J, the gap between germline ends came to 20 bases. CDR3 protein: CAWGRTNLRGTEAFF. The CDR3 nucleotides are TGTGCCTGGGGGAGGACTAATCTTAGAGGCACTGAAGCTTTCTTT.

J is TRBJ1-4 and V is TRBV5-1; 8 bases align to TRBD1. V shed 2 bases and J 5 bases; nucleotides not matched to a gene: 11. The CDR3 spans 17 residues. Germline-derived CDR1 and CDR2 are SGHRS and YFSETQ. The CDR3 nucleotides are TGCGCCAGCAGCTTTGGTTGGGGCGACAGGGGAAATGAAAAACTGTTTTTT. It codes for CASSFGWGDRGNEKLFF.

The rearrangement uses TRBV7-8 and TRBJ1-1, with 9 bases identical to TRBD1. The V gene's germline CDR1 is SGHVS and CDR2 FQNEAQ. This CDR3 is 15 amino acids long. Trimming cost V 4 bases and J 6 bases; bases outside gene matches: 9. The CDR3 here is CASSSGTGYGAEAFF. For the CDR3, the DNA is TGTGCCAGCAGCTCAGGGACAGGGTACGGCGCTGAAGCTTTCTTT.

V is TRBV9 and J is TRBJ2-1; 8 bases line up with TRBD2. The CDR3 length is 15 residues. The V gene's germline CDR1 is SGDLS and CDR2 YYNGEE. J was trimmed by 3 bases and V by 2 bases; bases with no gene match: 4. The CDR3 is CASSVVAGYYNEQFF. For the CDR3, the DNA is TGTGCCAGCAGCGTCGTAGCGGGGTACTACAATGAGCAGTTCTTC.

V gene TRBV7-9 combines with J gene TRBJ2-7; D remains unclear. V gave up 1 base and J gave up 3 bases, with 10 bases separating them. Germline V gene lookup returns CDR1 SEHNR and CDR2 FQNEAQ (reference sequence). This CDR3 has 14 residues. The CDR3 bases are TGTGCCAGCAGCTTAGGGAGTAACGACTACGAGCAGTACTTC. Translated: CASSLGSNDYEQYF.

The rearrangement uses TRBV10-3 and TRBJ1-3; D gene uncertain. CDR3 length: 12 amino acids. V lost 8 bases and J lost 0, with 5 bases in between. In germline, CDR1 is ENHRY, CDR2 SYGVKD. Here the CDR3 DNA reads TGTGCCATCGCAGACTCTGGAAACACCATATATTTT. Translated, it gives CAIADSGNTIYF.